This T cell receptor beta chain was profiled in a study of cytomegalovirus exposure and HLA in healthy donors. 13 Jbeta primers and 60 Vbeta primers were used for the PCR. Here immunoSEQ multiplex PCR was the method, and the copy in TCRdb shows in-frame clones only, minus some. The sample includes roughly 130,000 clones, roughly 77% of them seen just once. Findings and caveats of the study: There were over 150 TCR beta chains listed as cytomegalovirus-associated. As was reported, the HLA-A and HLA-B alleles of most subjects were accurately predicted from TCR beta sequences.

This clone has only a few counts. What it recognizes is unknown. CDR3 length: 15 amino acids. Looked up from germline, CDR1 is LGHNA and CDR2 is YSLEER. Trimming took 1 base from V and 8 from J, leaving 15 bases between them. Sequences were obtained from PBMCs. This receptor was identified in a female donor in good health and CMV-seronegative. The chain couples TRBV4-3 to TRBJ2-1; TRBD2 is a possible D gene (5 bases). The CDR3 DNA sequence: TGCGCCAGCAGCCAAGGGGCGGCTAGCCGCGATGAGCAGTTCTTC. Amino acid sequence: CASSQGAASRDEQFF.